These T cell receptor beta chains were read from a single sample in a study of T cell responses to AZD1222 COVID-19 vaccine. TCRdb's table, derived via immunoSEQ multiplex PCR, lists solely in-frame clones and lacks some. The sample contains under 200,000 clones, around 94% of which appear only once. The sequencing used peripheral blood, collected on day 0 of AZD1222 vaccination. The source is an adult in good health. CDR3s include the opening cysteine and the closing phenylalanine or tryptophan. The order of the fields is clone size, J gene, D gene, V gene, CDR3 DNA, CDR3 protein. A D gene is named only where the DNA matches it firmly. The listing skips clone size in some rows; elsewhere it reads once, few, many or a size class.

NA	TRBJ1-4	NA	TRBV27	TGTGCCAGCAGTTTCCAGGTTACCGGGGGTGAACTGTTTTTT	CASSFQVTGGELFF
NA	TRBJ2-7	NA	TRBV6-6	TGTGCCAGCAGCCGGACCCCGAGCTCCTACGAGCAGTACTTC	CASSRTPSSYEQYF
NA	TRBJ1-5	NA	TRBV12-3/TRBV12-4	TGTGCCAGCAGAGGTAGCAATCAGCCCCAGCATTTT	CASRGSNQPQHF
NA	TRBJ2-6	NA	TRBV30	TGTGCCTGGTCAGGTGGCCAGGGGGCCAACGTCCTGACTTTC	CAWSGGQGANVLTF
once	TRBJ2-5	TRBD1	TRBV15	TGTGCCACCAGCCGACAGGGTCAAGAGACCCAGTACTTC	CATSRQGQETQYF
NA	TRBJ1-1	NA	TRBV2	TGTGCGAGCGCCGGGGCAGGGTTGAACACTGAAGCTTTCTTT	CASAGAGLNTEAFF
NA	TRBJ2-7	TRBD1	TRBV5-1	TGCGCCAGCAGCTTGGGGGACAGGGGATCCGAGCAGTACTTC	CASSLGDRGSEQYF
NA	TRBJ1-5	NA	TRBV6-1	TGTGCCAGCAGTGAAGCGCTACCGAATCAGCCCCAGCATTTT	CASSEALPNQPQHF
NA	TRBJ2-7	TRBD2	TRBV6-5	TGTGCCAGCAGTCTGGGACGGGAGGTCTCCTACGAGCAGTACTTC	CASSLGREVSYEQYF
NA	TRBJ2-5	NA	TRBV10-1	TGCGCCAGCAGTGGAGGGTTTTCGTGGGAGAGAGAGACCCAGTACTTC	CASSGGFSWERETQYF
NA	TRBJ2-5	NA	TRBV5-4	TGTGCCAGCAGCTTGGGCAAGAGCGCCCAGGAGACCCAGTACTTC	CASSLGKSAQETQYF
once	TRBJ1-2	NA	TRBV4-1	TGCGCCAGCAGCCAGGGGACTAACTATGGCTACACCTTC	CASSQGTNYGYTF
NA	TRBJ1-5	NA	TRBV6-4	TGTGCCAGCAGTGGCCCCCTTAACATGTCAGCCCAGCATTTT	CASSGPLNMSAQHF
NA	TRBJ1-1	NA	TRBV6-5	TGTGCCAGCAGACCTACCAGAGTGAACACTGAAGCTTTCTTT	CASRPTRVNTEAFF
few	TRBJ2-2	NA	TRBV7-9	TGTGCCAGCAGCCCCTATTTGAACACCGGGGAGCTGTTTTTT	CASSPYLNTGELFF
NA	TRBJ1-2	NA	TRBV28	TGTGCCAGCACGCTACCCGGCTCCTATGGCTACACCTTC	CASTLPGSYGYTF
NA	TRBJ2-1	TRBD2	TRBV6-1	TGTGCCAGCAGTGAAGGCGCTAGCGGGTACAATGAGCAGTTCTTC	CASSEGASGYNEQFF
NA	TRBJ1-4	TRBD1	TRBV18	TGTGCCAGCTCACCAAAGAGGGAACAGGGGGCGACCCCAACTAATGAAAAACTGTTTTTT	CASSPKREQGATPTNEKLFF
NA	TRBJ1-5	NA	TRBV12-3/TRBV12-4	TGTGCCAGCAGTCTAGGCCGGGTGTCGCCCCAGCATTTT	CASSLGRVSPQHF
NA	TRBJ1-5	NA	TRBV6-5	TGTGCCAGCACCACCGGGCAGAATCAGCCCCAGCATTTT	CASTTGQNQPQHF
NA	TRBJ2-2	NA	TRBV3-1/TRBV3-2	TGTGCCAGCAGCCTCCCTCGGGGAGAAGGCACCGGGGAGCTGTTTTTT	CASSLPRGEGTGELFF
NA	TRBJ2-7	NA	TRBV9	TGTGCCAGCAGCGTAGCTGGGGACCAATTTGTCTACGAGCAGTACTTC	CASSVAGDQFVYEQYF
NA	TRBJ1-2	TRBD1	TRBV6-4	TGTGCCAGCAGCCCTGGGACAGGGGAGGCTTATGGCTACACCTTC	CASSPGTGEAYGYTF
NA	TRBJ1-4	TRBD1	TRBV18	TGTGCCAGCTCACCTCGTCCCGGGACAGGGACTAATGAAAAACTGTTTTTT	CASSPRPGTGTNEKLFF
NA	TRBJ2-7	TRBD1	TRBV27	TGTGCCAGCAGTAGGGGGCTAGGCGTGAACGAGCAGTACTTC	CASSRGLGVNEQYF
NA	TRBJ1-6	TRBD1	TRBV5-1	TGCGCCAGCAGCTTGACAGGGGCGGGGAATAATTCACCCCTCCACTTT	CASSLTGAGNNSPLHF
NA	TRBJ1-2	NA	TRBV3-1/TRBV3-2	TGTGCCACCAAATCCTTGGGGGGTAACTATGGCTACACCTTC	CATKSLGGNYGYTF
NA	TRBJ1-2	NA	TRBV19	TGTGCCAGTAGTTTCCAAGACAGGAACTATGGCTACACCTTC	CASSFQDRNYGYTF
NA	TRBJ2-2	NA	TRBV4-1	TGCGCCAGCAGCCAAGCACCGGGGGCGAGAACCGGGGAGCTGTTTTTT	CASSQAPGARTGELFF
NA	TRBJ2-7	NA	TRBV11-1	TGTGCCAGCAGTCCGACGGGGGCCTACGAGCAGTACTTC	CASSPTGAYEQYF
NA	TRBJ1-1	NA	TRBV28	TGTGCCACCATAGAAGGGGTAAGGGCCGGCACTGAAGCTTTCTTT	CATIEGVRAGTEAFF
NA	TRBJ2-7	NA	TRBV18	TGTGCCAGCTCACCACCGTTTGCAGGACTTTACGAGCAGTACTTC	CASSPPFAGLYEQYF
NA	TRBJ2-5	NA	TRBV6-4	TGTGCCAGCAGCGCGGGGGCGGAAGAGACCCAGTACTTC	CASSAGAEETQYF
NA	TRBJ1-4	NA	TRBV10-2	TGCGCCAGCAGTGACAGAAGTAATGAAAAACTGTTTTTT	CASSDRSNEKLFF
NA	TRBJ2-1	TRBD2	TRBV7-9	TGTGCCAGCAGCTACTTAGCGGGGGAGCAGTTCTTC	CASSYLAGEQFF
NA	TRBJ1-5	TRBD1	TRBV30	TGTGCCTGGAGAACTCAGGGGGGGAATCAGCCCCAGCATTTT	CAWRTQGGNQPQHF